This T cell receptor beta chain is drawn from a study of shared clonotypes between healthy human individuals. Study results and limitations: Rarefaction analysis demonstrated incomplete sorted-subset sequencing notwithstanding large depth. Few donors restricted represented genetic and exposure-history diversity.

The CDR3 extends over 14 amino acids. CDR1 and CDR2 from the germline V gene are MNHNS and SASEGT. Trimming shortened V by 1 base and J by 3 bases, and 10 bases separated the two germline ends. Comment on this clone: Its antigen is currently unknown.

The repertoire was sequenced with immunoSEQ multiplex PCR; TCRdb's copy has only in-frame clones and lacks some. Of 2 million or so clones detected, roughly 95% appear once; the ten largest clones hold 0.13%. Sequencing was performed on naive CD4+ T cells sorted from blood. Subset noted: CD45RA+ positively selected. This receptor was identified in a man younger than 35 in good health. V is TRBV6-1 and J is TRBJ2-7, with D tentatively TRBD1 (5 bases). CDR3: CASSEGGPDYEQYF. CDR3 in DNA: TGTGCCAGCAGTGAAGGGGGCCCCGACTACGAGCAGTACTTC.